A selection of T cell receptor beta chains follows, all from one sample in a study of human versus mouse CDR3 diversity and MHC coevolution. Generated by immunoSEQ multiplex PCR, the TCRdb table keeps only in-frame clones and is missing some. The sample carries just under 60,000 clones, around 94% recorded once. The sequenced sample consisted of naive CD4+ T cells from blood. All receptors derive from a person in their sixties or seventies in good health. Both conserved end residues are part of each CDR3. D genes are given only for firm matches. Clone size is stated in some rows and not others, as once, few, many or a class when expanded.

D gene: .; V gene: TRBV29-1; CDR3 length: 12; J gene: TRBJ2-5; clone size: .; CDR3 DNA: TGCAGCGTTGTAGAACTGCAAGAGACCCAGTACTTC; CDR3 protein: CSVVELQETQYF
D gene: TRBD2; V gene: TRBV5-1; CDR3 length: 15; J gene: TRBJ2-1; clone size: .; CDR3 DNA: TGCGCCAGCAGCTTGGGGATAGCGGGAGCGGATGAGCAGTTCTTC; CDR3 protein: CASSLGIAGADEQFF
D gene: TRBD1; V gene: TRBV30; CDR3 length: 14; J gene: TRBJ2-2; clone size: .; CDR3 DNA: TGTGCCGGGAGGACAGGGGGCAACACCGGGGAGCTGTTTTTT; CDR3 protein: CAGRTGGNTGELFF
D gene: .; V gene: TRBV7-2; CDR3 length: 14; J gene: TRBJ2-1; clone size: .; CDR3 DNA: TGTGCCAGCAGCTTAGGAAGTATGAGCAATGAGCAGTTCTTC; CDR3 protein: CASSLGSMSNEQFF
D gene: TRBD2; V gene: TRBV2; CDR3 length: 15; J gene: TRBJ2-3; clone size: .; CDR3 DNA: TGTGCCAGCAGCCAACTAGCGGGACGCACAGATACGCAGTATTTT; CDR3 protein: CASSQLAGRTDTQYF
D gene: TRBD2; V gene: TRBV30; CDR3 length: 16; J gene: TRBJ2-2; clone size: .; CDR3 DNA: TGTGCCTGGACCAACCTGGGGGGGTCGGGCACCGGGGAGCTGTTTTTT; CDR3 protein: CAWTNLGGSGTGELFF
D gene: .; V gene: TRBV5-6; CDR3 length: 16; J gene: TRBJ2-3; clone size: .; CDR3 DNA: TGTGCCAGCAGCTCCCCCGGGGGAGCCGGAACAGATACGCAGTATTTT; CDR3 protein: CASSSPGGAGTDTQYF
D gene: .; V gene: TRBV5-4; CDR3 length: 15; J gene: TRBJ1-2; clone size: .; CDR3 DNA: TGTGCCAGCAGCCAGGCGGGAGGGACCTACTATGGCTACACCTTC; CDR3 protein: CASSQAGGTYYGYTF
D gene: TRBD2; V gene: TRBV5-4; CDR3 length: 16; J gene: TRBJ2-7; clone size: once; CDR3 DNA: TGTGCCAGCAGCTTGAGGAAGCGGGGGGGGGTCGACGAGCAGTACTTC; CDR3 protein: CASSLRKRGGVDEQYF
D gene: .; V gene: TRBV4-1; CDR3 length: 15; J gene: TRBJ2-7; clone size: .; CDR3 DNA: TGCGCCAGCAGCCAAGGTCTCGACAGCTCCTACGAGCAGTACTTC; CDR3 protein: CASSQGLDSSYEQYF
D gene: .; V gene: TRBV25-1; CDR3 length: 15; J gene: TRBJ1-4; clone size: .; CDR3 DNA: TGTGCCAGCAGTGAGGGCTCTGGTCCAAGTGAAAAACTGTTTTTT; CDR3 protein: CASSEGSGPSEKLFF
D gene: TRBD1; V gene: TRBV5-1; CDR3 length: 15; J gene: TRBJ1-4; clone size: .; CDR3 DNA: TGCGCCAGCAGCTGGACAGGGGGCACTAATGAAAAACTGTTTTTT; CDR3 protein: CASSWTGGTNEKLFF
D gene: TRBD2; V gene: TRBV9; CDR3 length: 16; J gene: TRBJ2-3; clone size: .; CDR3 DNA: TGTGCCAGCAGCGTAGGCCCTAGCGGGGACACAGATACGCAGTATTTT; CDR3 protein: CASSVGPSGDTDTQYF
D gene: TRBD2; V gene: TRBV27; CDR3 length: 16; J gene: TRBJ2-5; clone size: .; CDR3 DNA: TGTGCCAGCAGTAAGGGACTAGCGGGGGTTCGAGAGACCCAGTACTTC; CDR3 protein: CASSKGLAGVRETQYF
D gene: .; V gene: TRBV7-9; CDR3 length: 16; J gene: TRBJ2-2; clone size: .; CDR3 DNA: TGTGCCAGCAGCTCCAGCGTCACTAGGGACACCGGGGAGCTGTTTTTT; CDR3 protein: CASSSSVTRDTGELFF
D gene: TRBD2; V gene: TRBV28; CDR3 length: 15; J gene: TRBJ2-7; clone size: .; CDR3 DNA: TGTGCCAGCAGCCCCATTAGCGGGAGAGTCTACGAGCAGTACTTC; CDR3 protein: CASSPISGRVYEQYF
D gene: .; V gene: TRBV2; CDR3 length: 15; J gene: TRBJ2-1; clone size: .; CDR3 DNA: TGTGCCAGCAGTGAGGGCCTGAGCTCCTACAATGAGCAGTTCTTC; CDR3 protein: CASSEGLSSYNEQFF
D gene: TRBD1; V gene: TRBV5-5; CDR3 length: 14; J gene: TRBJ2-7; clone size: once; CDR3 DNA: TGTGCCAGCAGACGGGACAGCTCCTCCTACGAGCAGTACTTC; CDR3 protein: CASRRDSSSYEQYF
D gene: TRBD2; V gene: TRBV11-3; CDR3 length: 15; J gene: TRBJ2-5; clone size: .; CDR3 DNA: TGTGCCAGCAGAATAGCGGGAGGGTACCAAGAGACCCAGTACTTC; CDR3 protein: CASRIAGGYQETQYF
D gene: .; V gene: TRBV7-3; CDR3 length: 15; J gene: TRBJ2-2; clone size: once; CDR3 DNA: TGTGCCAGCAGCTTATCCGGGGTCGACACCGGGGAGCTGTTTTTT; CDR3 protein: CASSLSGVDTGELFF
D gene: .; V gene: TRBV28; CDR3 length: 16; J gene: TRBJ1-4; clone size: .; CDR3 DNA: TGTGCCAGCAGTAAAGGGACAAGACTAACTAATGAAAAACTGTTTTTT; CDR3 protein: CASSKGTRLTNEKLFF
D gene: TRBD2; V gene: TRBV6-5; CDR3 length: 12; J gene: TRBJ2-7; clone size: .; CDR3 DNA: TGTGCCAGCAGCAGGACTAGCGGAGAGCAGTACTTC; CDR3 protein: CASSRTSGEQYF
D gene: TRBD2; V gene: TRBV5-4; CDR3 length: 18; J gene: TRBJ2-1; clone size: .; CDR3 DNA: TGTGCCAGCAGCCCGCGGACTAGCGGGAGGGCGGGGTACAATGAGCAGTTCTTC; CDR3 protein: CASSPRTSGRAGYNEQFF
D gene: TRBD2; V gene: TRBV30; CDR3 length: 16; J gene: TRBJ2-2; clone size: .; CDR3 DNA: TGTGCCTTAGGGACTAGCGGGAGGGTAGGAACCGGGGAGCTGTTTTTT; CDR3 protein: CALGTSGRVGTGELFF
D gene: TRBD2; V gene: TRBV5-3; CDR3 length: 17; J gene: TRBJ2-7; clone size: .; CDR3 DNA: TGTGCCAGAAGCAGCCGTCCGGGACTAGCGGGAGTTCACGAGCAGTACTTC; CDR3 protein: CARSSRPGLAGVHEQYF
D gene: TRBD2; V gene: TRBV30; CDR3 length: 14; J gene: TRBJ2-2; clone size: once; CDR3 DNA: TGTGCCTGGAGTGTGCTAGCGGGGGTCGGGGAGCTGTTTTTT; CDR3 protein: CAWSVLAGVGELFF
D gene: TRBD1; V gene: TRBV2; CDR3 length: 14; J gene: TRBJ2-7; clone size: .; CDR3 DNA: TGTGCCAGCAGTGAAAGCAGGGGGCGGGTCGAGCAGTACTTC; CDR3 protein: CASSESRGRVEQYF
D gene: .; V gene: TRBV19; CDR3 length: 14; J gene: TRBJ2-7; clone size: .; CDR3 DNA: TGTGCCAGTAGTATAGGGCGGCTCTCCTACGAGCAGTACTTC; CDR3 protein: CASSIGRLSYEQYF
D gene: TRBD2; V gene: TRBV5-4; CDR3 length: 17; J gene: TRBJ2-1; clone size: .; CDR3 DNA: TGTGCCAGCAGCTTGGGCTCTAGCGGGACCTCCTACAATGAGCAGTTCTTC; CDR3 protein: CASSLGSSGTSYNEQFF